This TCR beta chain was sequenced in a study of T cell repertoires in cytomegalovirus infection. Study-level background: Public signatures in TCR beta pointed to CMV infection and matching HLA type. Study outcomes and limitations: People with CMV and the relevant HLA were identified by cumulative public TCR beta family frequency. Predominance within the ex vivo response was attributable to HLA-C-restricted CMV-specific TCR beta clonotypes.

TCRdb reanalysed the reads using MiXCR and keeps one entry per CDR3 protein. The sample yields about 160,000 distinct CDR3 sequences, under 20% seen once. Remarks on this clonotype: What it binds is not known.

Germline loops: CDR1 LNHDA, CDR2 SQIVND (reference sequence). The CDR3 length is 12 residues. V was trimmed by 6 bases and J by 3 bases, leaving 6 bases between them. The chain is built from TRBV19 and TRBJ1-5; a weak D match, TRBD1 (5 bases). This clonotype originated in a human donor in good health (CMV status not recorded). Some clones in this sample may be carry-over from other donors' samples. Material: CD8+ T cells from PBMCs. The CDR3 DNA sequence: TGTGCCAGTAGGGACACCAATCAGCCCCAGCATTTT. Protein product: CASRDTNQPQHF. The variable domain in full, with the rest retrieved from reference TRBV19 and TRBJ1-5, is DGGITQSPKYLFRKEGQNVTLSCEQNLNHDAMYWYRQDPGQGLRLIYYSQIVNDFQKGDIAEGYSVSREKKESFPLTVTSAQKNPTAFYLCASRDTNQPQHFGDGTRLSIL.